The clone carrying this T cell receptor (beta chain) has ten or more counts. Its antigen is not known. The sample comes from a study of T cell repertoires in cytomegalovirus infection. About the research overall: It was the public TCR beta signatures that indicated both CMV infection and matching HLA type.

TCRdb re-analysed the reads in MiXCR, keeping a single row per CDR3 protein. The repertoire includes approximately 190,000 distinct CDR3 sequences, 9.5% of them detected once, and approximately 4.2% sits in the top ten. Study-level points and caveats: Based on cumulative public TCR beta family frequency, carriers of CMV plus the relevant HLA were identified.

Trimming removed 6 bases at V and 0 bases at J, with 13 bases between. The CDR3 has 15 residues. Germline-derived CDR1 and CDR2 are SGHRS and YFSETQ. This sequence originates from a human donor in good health (CMV status not recorded). Some clones in this sample may be carry-over from other donors' samples. The chain joins TRBV5-1 to TRBJ1-3; D call uncertain. Sequencing was done on a sample of PBMCs. The CDR3 here is CASKPTVNSGNTIYF. Here the CDR3 DNA reads TGCGCCAGCAAACCAACAGTGAACTCTGGAAACACCATATATTTT.